Given below is one T cell receptor beta chain in context. These data originate in a study of blood T cell repertoires in COVID-19. Trimming shortened V by 2 bases and J by 1 base, and 5 bases separated the two germline ends. The CDR3 totals 14 residues. CDR1 MNHNY and CDR2 SVGAGI come from the germline V gene (reference sequence). Assay used: immunoSEQ multiplex PCR; TCRdb lists only in-frame clones, some missing. Here the sample spans just over 300,000 clones, approximately 90% being singletons. Sequenced material: PBMCs or T cells enriched from blood (not recorded which). This rearrangement joins TRBV6-6 to TRBJ2-2; weak D call: TRBD2 (5 bases). The sequence derives from a woman in her late teens or twenties who had recovered from COVID-19. CDR3 residues: CASSYGLNTGELFF. DNA of the CDR3: TGTGCCAGCAGTTACGGACTGAACACCGGGGAGCTGTTTTTT.